The T cell receptor beta chain described here comes from a study of cytomegalovirus exposure and HLA in healthy donors. Overall study context: Most genotyped donors, over 70% of 350 to 500, had Caucasian-associated genetic ancestry. Study conclusions and caveats: Accounts indicate the classifier identified cytomegalovirus status with strong specificity and sensitivity.

With 60 Vbeta and 13 Jbeta primers, the PCR was carried out. Profiled with immunoSEQ multiplex PCR; TCRdb holds only in-frame clones, not every one. In total, the table holds some 120,000 clones. Comment on this clone: Its antigen is not known.

Germline-derived CDR1 and CDR2 are MRHNA and SNTAGT. V lost 7 bases and J lost 7; bases outside the gene matches: 6. The CDR3 consists of 12 residues. The TCR originated in a man between 18 and 35 years old in good health and CMV-seronegative. V gene TRBV6-4 combines with J gene TRBJ1-2; 7 bases match TRBD1. Sequenced material: PBMCs. As DNA, the CDR3 is TGTGCCAGCATAGAGGGGGCTGGTGGCTACACCTTC. It specifies CASIEGAGGYTF.